A selection of T cell receptor beta chains follows, all from one sample in a study of response to subunit inactivated influenza vaccine. TCRdb re-called the RT-PCR reads through MiXCR, storing one row per CDR3 protein. The sample has roughly 760,000 distinct CDR3 sequences; 20% to 25% are singletons. The specimen comprised PBMCs from blood, sampled around 5 days after vaccination. The source of these receptors is a man aged 50 to 59 who received an inactivated influenza vaccine. Both conserved end residues are part of each CDR3. A D gene is named only where the DNA matches it firmly. Clone size is shown for a subset of rows, as once, few, many or a class of expanded clone.

length	D	V	J	size	CDR3	DNA
12	.	TRBV6-5	TRBJ1-1	few	CASSGVQGRAFF	TGTGCCAGCAGTGGAGTGCAGGGTCGGGCTTTCTTT
17	TRBD2	TRBV29-1	TRBJ2-2	.	CSAEETSGRDNTGELFF	TGCAGCGCTGAAGAGACTAGCGGGAGGGACAACACCGGGGAGCTGTTTTTT
14	TRBD2	TRBV29-1	TRBJ2-1	.	CSVEGSGRANEQFF	TGCAGCGTTGAAGGCAGCGGGAGGGCCAATGAGCAGTTCTTC
14	.	TRBV3-1	TRBJ1-1	few	CASSQVQGRTEAFF	TGTGCCAGCAGCCAAGTACAGGGAAGGACTGAAGCTTTCTTT
12	TRBD2	TRBV12-3/TRBV12-4	TRBJ2-2	.	CASGTSPGELFF	TGTGCCAGCGGGACTAGCCCCGGGGAGCTGTTTTTT
16	.	TRBV5-5	TRBJ2-5	.	CASSLVVGAVQETQYF	TGTGCCAGCAGCTTGGTTGTAGGGGCGGTCCAAGAGACCCAGTACTTC
14	.	TRBV9	TRBJ1-4	.	CASSVGLTNEKLFF	TGTGCCAGCAGCGTGGGACTGACGAATGAAAAACTGTTTTTT
14	.	TRBV28	TRBJ2-7	few	CASSAYRTFYEQYF	TGTGCCAGCAGTGCTTACAGGACTTTCTACGAGCAGTACTTC
15	TRBD1	TRBV7-9	TRBJ2-5	.	CASSSGTGFRQTQYF	TGTGCCAGCAGTTCCGGGACAGGGTTCCGCCAGACCCAGTACTTC
15	TRBD1	TRBV10-3	TRBJ1-1	few	CAITEQAGTGGAAFF	TGTGCCATCACCGAACAGGCCGGGACAGGGGGAGCAGCTTTCTTT